The 20 T cell receptor beta chains reported below all come from one sample, sequenced in a study of OX40 agonist ivuxolimab in advanced cancers. Sequencing used immunoSEQ multiplex PCR; TCRdb keeps in-frame clones, though not all of them. Of about 76,000 clones in the sample, approximately 85% were seen once. The sequencing used CD4+ or CD8+ T cells sorted from blood, collected in a trial of the OX40 agonist ivuxolimab. The receptors shown here come from an adult with an advanced solid tumor such as melanoma, head and neck, liver or kidney cancer.

The chain couples TRBV9 to TRBJ2-2, with a possible D match to TRBD1 (6 bases). CDR3 length equals 14 residues. Germline lookup yields CDR1 SGDLS and CDR2 YYNGEE. The V end was cut by 7 bases, the J end by 4 bases, with 14 bases between. CDR3 bases: TGTGCCAGCGAGCACAGGGTCGGCACCGGGGAGCTGTTTTTT. Amino acids: CASEHRVGTGELFF.

In DNA, the CDR3 is TGTGCCAGCAGCCAAGATCAGGATGTAAATGGCTACACCTTC. This translates into CASSQDQDVNGYTF. V is TRBV4-2 and J is TRBJ1-2; D unclear. This CDR3 has 14 amino acids. Germline loops: CDR1 LGHNA, CDR2 YNFKEQ. V was shortened by 0 bases and J by 6 bases, with 11 bases between the two germline ends.

This clone occurred once. The chain employs TRBV11-2 and TRBJ1-6, with no clear D. Trimming cost V 1 base and J 0 bases, with 7 bases left between them. The CDR3 is made up of 16 amino acids. Germline values: CDR1 SGHAT, CDR2 FQNNGV. The CDR3 region is CASSLGKSSYNSPLHF. Written as DNA, the CDR3 is TGTGCCAGCAGCTTAGGAAAGAGCTCCTATAATTCACCCCTCCACTTT.

This clone has only one observation. V is TRBV4-1 and J is TRBJ1-1; D possibly corresponds to TRBD1 (5 bases). Germline values: CDR1 MGHRA, CDR2 YSYEKL. There are 14 residues in the CDR3. Trimming cost V 0 bases and J 6 bases, with 11 bases left between them. CDR3 sequence (DNA): TGCGCCAGCAGCCAAGAAGGGGAACAGCCTGAAGCTTTCTTT. Protein sequence: CASSQEGEQPEAFF.

This chain links TRBV11-3 with TRBJ2-7; the D call may be TRBD1 or TRBD2 (5 bases each). Germline lookup yields CDR1 SGHNT and CDR2 YENEEA. Trimming took 2 bases from V and 6 from J, leaving 8 bases between them. The CDR3 contains 12 residues. In DNA form, the CDR3 reads TGTGCCAGCAGCTTATCTGGGGGCGAGCAGTACTTC. This gives the protein CASSLSGGEQYF.

The chain combines TRBV7-8 with TRBJ2-7; D perhaps matches TRBD2 (5 bases). The CDR3 is 15 amino acids. V lost 1 base, J lost 7 bases, and 17 bases lay in between. Germline V gene sequence: CDR1 SGHVS, CDR2 FQNEAQ. In DNA, the CDR3 is TGTGCCAGCAGCTTAGTGAGGACTGGGGAAGGAGAGCAGTACTTC. This gives the protein CASSLVRTGEGEQYF.

This chain links TRBV4-3 with TRBJ2-3; the match to TRBD2 covers 13 bases. Looked up from germline, CDR1 is LGHNA and CDR2 is YSLEER. This CDR3 spans 16 amino acids. V shed 4 bases, J shed 5 bases, and the junction held 6 bases outside the gene matches. The CDR3 loop is CASSLRLAGGGDTQYF. DNA of the CDR3: TGCGCCAGCAGCCTCAGACTAGCGGGGGGTGGAGATACGCAGTATTTT.

The rearrangement joins TRBV5-6 to TRBJ2-5, with TRBD2 matching over 9 bases. This CDR3 is 15 amino acids long. The V segment lost 0 bases and the J segment 7 bases; nucleotides outside the gene matches: 7. Germline V gene lookup returns CDR1 SGHDT and CDR2 YYEEEE. In nucleotides, the CDR3 is TGTGCCAGCAGCTTGGAGGGACTAGCAATCGGGACCCAGTACTTC. This encodes CASSLEGLAIGTQYF. Combining the CDR3 with reference TRBV5-6 and TRBJ2-5 gives the whole variable domain DAGVTQSPTHLIKTRGQQVTLRCSPKSGHDTVSWYQQALGQGPQFIFQYYEEEERQRGNFPDRFSGHQFPNYSSELNVNALLLGDSALYLCASSLEGLAIGTQYFGPGTRLLVL.

V usage is TRBV4-3 and J usage is TRBJ2-1; possibly TRBD1 for D (6 bases). This CDR3 has 18 residues. Trimming stripped 0 bases from V and 8 bases from J, with 23 bases between. The germline V gene has CDR1 LGHNA and CDR2 YSLEER. The DNA of the CDR3 is TGCGCCAGCAGCCAAGATCTGTCCGTCGGACAGTCCGGGCATGAGCAGTTCTTC. As protein: CASSQDLSVGQSGHEQFF.

The chain links TRBV5-1 to TRBJ2-7, with D tentatively TRBD1 or TRBD2 (6 bases each). Trimming took off 1 base at V and 3 bases at J, with 14 bases between the two ends. Germline CDR1 SGHRS, CDR2 YFSETQ. The CDR3 contains 15 residues. CDR3 in DNA: TGCGCCAGCAGCTTGTACGGGGGCTCTAGCTACGAGCAGTACTTC. This sequence encodes CASSLYGGSSYEQYF.

This clone was observed a handful of times. The chain links TRBV7-3 to TRBJ2-7; the match to TRBD2 covers 7 bases. The germline V gene encodes CDR1 SGHTA and CDR2 FQGTGA. This CDR3 is built from 17 residues. Trimming at V came to 1 base and at J to 2 bases, leaving 11 bases not matched to a gene. This CDR3 is CASSLSPPAGETYEQYF. CDR3 DNA: TGTGCCAGCAGCTTAAGCCCCCCCGCGGGAGAGACCTACGAGCAGTACTTC.

Only a few counts were recorded for this clone. This chain's CDR3 is CAISTGQGGTPLHF. DNA of the CDR3: TGTGCCATCAGTACCGGACAGGGAGGAACACCCCTCCACTTT. The V gene is TRBV10-3, the J gene TRBJ1-6; 8 bases agree with TRBD1. Germline V gene lookup returns CDR1 ENHRY and CDR2 SYGVKD. The CDR3 has 14 residues. Trimming at V came to 5 bases and at J to 11 bases, leaving 8 bases not matched to a gene.

This chain links TRBV10-1 with TRBJ2-1; D may be TRBD2 (6 bases). The V gene's germline CDR1 is WNHNN and CDR2 SYGVQD (reference sequence). V lost 4 bases to trimming and J lost 15 bases, with 13 bases between them. This CDR3 is built from 11 residues. CDR3 sequence: CASSAGVVPFF. In DNA, the CDR3 is TGCGCCAGCAGTGCGGGAGTCGTGCCGTTCTTC.

This chain joins TRBV19 and TRBJ1-2; no clear D. The CDR3 extends over 14 amino acids. CDR1 and CDR2 (germline): LNHDA, SQIVND (reference sequence). Trimming stripped 6 bases from V and 1 base from J, with 12 bases between. For the CDR3, the DNA is TGTGCCAGTAGAGGACGACCCGGTAACTATGGCTACACCTTC. Residues: CASRGRPGNYGYTF.

The CDR3 nucleotides read TGTGCCAGCTCACCCGAGCGGATGTTCTCCTACGAGCAGTACTTC. This codes for CASSPERMFSYEQYF. The chain joins TRBV18 to TRBJ2-7; possible D gene TRBD2, 5 bases. The CDR3 covers 15 residues. Germline CDR1 is KGHSH and CDR2 is LQKENI. V lost 3 bases, J lost 0 bases, and 12 bases lay in between.

The chain links TRBV27 to TRBJ2-2; 7 nucleotides align to TRBD2. Germline trimming cut 4 bases from V and 2 bases from J; bases unmatched to any gene: 4. Germline CDR1 and CDR2: MNHEY and SMNVEV (reference sequence). The CDR3 extends over 15 amino acids. The CDR3: CASSWGAGNTGELFF. The CDR3 DNA is TGTGCCAGCAGTTGGGGAGCGGGAAACACCGGGGAGCTGTTTTTT.

This chain uses TRBV18 with TRBJ2-7; 7 bases map to TRBD1. CDR1 and CDR2 (germline): KGHSH, LQKENI. The CDR3 is 13 residues long. After removal of 4 bases from V and 6 bases from J, the junction contained 6 bases not matched to a gene. The CDR3 nucleotides are TGTGCCAGCTCACTTCCTCCAGGGGGCGAGCAGTACTTC. Amino acids: CASSLPPGGEQYF.

The gene calls are TRBV27 and TRBJ1-2; 12 bases are shared with TRBD1. Germline CDR1 reads MNHEY; CDR2 reads SMNVEV (reference sequence). The CDR3 extends over 14 amino acids. With 4 bases clipped from V and 6 bases from J, the junction kept 3 bases outside the gene matches. CDR3 DNA: TGTGCCAGCAGTTCCCGGGACAGGGGGCATGGCTACACCTTC. It codes for CASSSRDRGHGYTF.

The rearrangement links TRBV4-1 to TRBJ2-3; tentative D call: TRBD2 (6 bases). Trimming left V 0 bases short and J 1 base short, with 11 bases between. The CDR3 loop spans 16 amino acids. Germline lookup yields CDR1 MGHRA and CDR2 YSYEKL. In DNA form, the CDR3 reads TGCGCCAGCAGCCAAGAACTGGCTAGCGGCACAGATACGCAGTATTTT. Its protein is CASSQELASGTDTQYF.

V usage is TRBV7-8 and J usage is TRBJ2-5; a weak D match, TRBD1 (6 bases). Germline CDR1 reads SGHVS; CDR2 reads FQNEAQ. The CDR3 loop spans 17 amino acids. The V and J ends lost 1 base and 2 bases respectively, with 17 bases between them. CDR3 amino acids: CASSLEPGQPLQETQYF. The CDR3 nucleotides read TGTGCCAGCAGCTTAGAACCCGGACAGCCTCTTCAAGAGACCCAGTACTTC.